This T cell receptor (beta chain) was sequenced during a study of blood T cell repertoires in COVID-19. Whole-study context: Acute and convalescent COVID-19 samples came from the United States, Italy and Spain.

Seattle researchers signed up patients amid active infection and tracked them longitudinally. V was shortened by 5 bases and J by 3 bases, with 8 bases between the two germline ends. Germline-derived CDR1 and CDR2 are SEHNR and FQNEAQ (reference sequence). CDR3 length: 13 residues. The assay was immunoSEQ multiplex PCR, and TCRdb's table has in-frame clones only and misses some. The profile shows a few hundred thousand clones, about 87% of them singletons. The rearrangement joins TRBV7-9 to TRBJ2-1; D unclear. This TCR was recovered from a man aged 18 to 30 with COVID-19, enrolled during active disease. The sequencing input was peripheral blood. As DNA, the CDR3 is TGTGCCAGCAGCCAAGACATCTACAATGAGCAGTTCTTC. Amino acid sequence: CASSQDIYNEQFF.